Listed below are T cell receptor beta chains from one sample, sequenced in a study of shared clonotypes between healthy human individuals. Method: immunoSEQ multiplex PCR; TCRdb's copy keeps in-frame clones and lacks some. The sample holds roughly 2.4 million clones, more than 90% seen once. Sequencing was done on a sample of naive CD4+ T cells sorted from blood. These receptors all stem from a man younger than 35 in good health. Both conserved end residues are part of each CDR3. D genes are given only for firm matches. Clone size is given for some rows only: seen once, a few or many times, or a class if the clone is expanded.

J gene: TRBJ2-2
V gene: TRBV6-1
clone size: .
D gene: TRBD2
CDR3 length: 18
CDR3 protein: CASSEGFGLAGNTGELFF
CDR3 DNA: TGTGCCAGCAGTGAAGGGTTCGGGCTAGCGGGGAACACCGGGGAGCTGTTTTTT

J gene: TRBJ2-3
V gene: TRBV27
clone size: .
D gene: .
CDR3 length: 12
CDR3 protein: CATSRGADTQYF
CDR3 DNA: TGTGCCACTTCCCGGGGGGCGGATACGCAGTATTTT

J gene: TRBJ1-1
V gene: TRBV6-6
clone size: .
D gene: .
CDR3 length: 13
CDR3 protein: CASSLEGNTEAFF
CDR3 DNA: TGTGCCAGCAGTCTTGAGGGGAACACTGAAGCTTTCTTT

J gene: TRBJ1-2
V gene: TRBV5-8
clone size: once
D gene: .
CDR3 length: 15
CDR3 protein: CASSLVRGRGNGYTF
CDR3 DNA: TGTGCCAGCAGCTTGGTTCGGGGGCGAGGTAATGGCTACACCTTC

J gene: TRBJ2-5
V gene: TRBV10-3
clone size: .
D gene: .
CDR3 length: 14
CDR3 protein: CAISEPGGDETQYF
CDR3 DNA: TGTGCCATCAGTGAGCCTGGAGGTGATGAGACCCAGTACTTC

J gene: TRBJ1-2
V gene: TRBV5-1
clone size: .
D gene: .
CDR3 length: 14
CDR3 protein: CASGSGGGDYGYTF
CDR3 DNA: TGCGCCAGCGGATCCGGGGGCGGGGACTATGGCTACACCTTC

J gene: TRBJ1-3
V gene: TRBV6-6
clone size: once
D gene: .
CDR3 length: 14
CDR3 protein: CASSSGRTGNTIYF
CDR3 DNA: TGTGCCAGCAGTTCGGGGAGGACTGGAAACACCATATATTTT

J gene: TRBJ2-1
V gene: TRBV2
clone size: .
D gene: TRBD2
CDR3 length: 16
CDR3 protein: CASPFTGTSGGDEQFF
CDR3 DNA: TGTGCCAGTCCTTTCACCGGGACTAGCGGGGGGGATGAGCAGTTCTTC

J gene: TRBJ2-7
V gene: TRBV30
clone size: .
D gene: .
CDR3 length: 14
CDR3 protein: CAWTQTWPGYEQYF
CDR3 DNA: TGTGCCTGGACCCAAACCTGGCCAGGATACGAGCAGTACTTC

J gene: TRBJ2-1
V gene: TRBV5-1
clone size: .
D gene: .
CDR3 length: 19
CDR3 protein: CASSLGLSPVSSRNNEQFF
CDR3 DNA: TGCGCCAGCAGCTTGGGGCTTAGTCCAGTATCATCCCGAAACAATGAGCAGTTCTTC

J gene: TRBJ2-7
V gene: TRBV29-1
clone size: .
D gene: TRBD2
CDR3 length: 17
CDR3 protein: CSVVGLAGVNRAYEQYF
CDR3 DNA: TGCAGCGTTGTAGGACTAGCGGGGGTAAACCGCGCCTACGAGCAGTACTTC

J gene: TRBJ2-2
V gene: TRBV5-1
clone size: .
D gene: TRBD2
CDR3 length: 18
CDR3 protein: CASSLGTSGYTNTGELFF
CDR3 DNA: TGCGCCAGCAGCTTGGGGACTAGCGGGTATACGAACACCGGGGAGCTGTTTTTT

J gene: TRBJ1-1
V gene: TRBV29-1
clone size: .
D gene: .
CDR3 length: 12
CDR3 protein: CSVTWGGTEAFF
CDR3 DNA: TGCAGCGTAACTTGGGGGGGGACTGAAGCTTTCTTT

J gene: TRBJ2-7
V gene: TRBV7-2
clone size: .
D gene: .
CDR3 length: 15
CDR3 protein: CASSWDGGHGYEQYF
CDR3 DNA: TGTGCCAGCAGCTGGGACGGGGGACACGGTTACGAGCAGTACTTC